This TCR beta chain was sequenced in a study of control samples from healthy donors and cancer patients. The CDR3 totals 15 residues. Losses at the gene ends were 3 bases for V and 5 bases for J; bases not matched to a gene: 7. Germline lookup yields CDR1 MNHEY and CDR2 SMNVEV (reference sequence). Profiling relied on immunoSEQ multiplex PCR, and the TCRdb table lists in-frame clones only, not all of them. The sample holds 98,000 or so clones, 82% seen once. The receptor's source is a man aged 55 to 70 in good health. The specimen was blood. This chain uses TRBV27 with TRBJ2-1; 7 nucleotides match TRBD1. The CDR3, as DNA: TGTGCCAGCAGTTTGTCGAGGGGGCAGGACAATGAGCAGTTCTTC. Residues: CASSLSRGQDNEQFF.